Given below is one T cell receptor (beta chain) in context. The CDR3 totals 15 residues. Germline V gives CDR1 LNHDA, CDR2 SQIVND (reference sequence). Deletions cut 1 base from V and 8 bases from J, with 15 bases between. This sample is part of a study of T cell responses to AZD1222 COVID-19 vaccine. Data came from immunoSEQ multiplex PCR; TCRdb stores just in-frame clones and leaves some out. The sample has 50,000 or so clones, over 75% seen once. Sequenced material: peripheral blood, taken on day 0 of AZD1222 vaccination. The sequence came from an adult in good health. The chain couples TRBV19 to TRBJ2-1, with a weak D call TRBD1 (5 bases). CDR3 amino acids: CASSIASGYTDEQFF. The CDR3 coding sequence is TGTGCCAGTAGTATAGCATCAGGGTATACCGATGAGCAGTTCTTC.